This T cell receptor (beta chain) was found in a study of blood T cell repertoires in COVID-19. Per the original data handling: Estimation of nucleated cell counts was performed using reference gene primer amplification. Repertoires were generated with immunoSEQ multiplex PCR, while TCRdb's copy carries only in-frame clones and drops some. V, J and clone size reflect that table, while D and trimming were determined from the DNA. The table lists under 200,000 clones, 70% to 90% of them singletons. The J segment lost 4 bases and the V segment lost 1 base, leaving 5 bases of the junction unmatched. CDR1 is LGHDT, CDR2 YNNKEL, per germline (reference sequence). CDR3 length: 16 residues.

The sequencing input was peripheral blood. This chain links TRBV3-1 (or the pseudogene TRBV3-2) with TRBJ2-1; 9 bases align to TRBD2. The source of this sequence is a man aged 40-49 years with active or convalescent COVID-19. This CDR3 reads CASSQGGSGGYNEQFF. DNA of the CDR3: TGTGCCAGCAGCCAAGGGGGTAGCGGGGGATACAATGAGCAGTTCTTC.